Listed here is a single T cell receptor beta chain. Germline V CDR1 and CDR2: MDHEN, SYDVKM. CDR3 size: 14 residues. V was clipped by 1 base and J by 4 bases, with 11 bases between them. Via MiXCR, TCRdb re-called the 5' RACE reads, giving one row per CDR3 protein. The table lists about 350,000 distinct CDR3 sequences, 20% of them singletons. The sample comes from a study of CD8 T cells in ankylosing spondylitis. The V gene is TRBV28, the J gene TRBJ2-7, with D possibly being TRBD2 (5 bases). The material sequenced was blood, either unsorted or a sorted T cell fraction (not recorded which). The TCR was taken from a male donor with ankylosing spondylitis or in good health (not recorded which). CDR3 region: CASSLLVRAYEQYF. DNA of the CDR3: TGTGCCAGCAGTTTATTGGTGAGGGCATACGAGCAGTACTTC.